Described below is a single T cell receptor beta chain sequence and its context. The data were taken from a study of blood T cell repertoires in COVID-19. Germline CDR1 reads SGHNT; CDR2 reads YENEEA. The V end was cut by 5 bases, the J end by 1 base, with 15 bases between. The CDR3 is 16 residues long. This table comes from immunoSEQ multiplex PCR, and its TCRdb copy is limited to in-frame clones, with some not included. The sample carries roughly 230,000 clones, roughly 90% recorded once. The sample was PBMCs or T cells enriched from blood (not recorded which). This sequence joins TRBV11-3 and TRBJ1-5, with D perhaps matching TRBD1 (6 bases). The sequence came from a woman between 25 and 40 years old with acute COVID-19. CDR3 protein: CASSLTGRRSNQPQHF. CDR3 bases: TGTGCCAGCAGCCTGACAGGTCGACGGAGCAATCAGCCCCAGCATTTT.